This TCR beta chain was obtained from a study of CD8 T cells in ankylosing spondylitis (dated by TCRdb to about 2017). For the wider study: The study profiled T cell receptor beta repertoires in healthy donors and ankylosing spondylitis patients to find disease-linked TCR variants. The whole study cohort included over a hundred healthy donors and 25 ankylosing spondylitis patients. Peripheral blood was sampled, and synovial fluid was also collected from ankylosing spondylitis patients.

Looking up the germline V gene yields CDR1 SGHVS and CDR2 FQNEAQ. The CDR3 spans 15 residues, from the cysteine through the phenylalanine. Solely the CDR3 DNA is kept, with 45 bases framed from the first base. V and J lose 0 bases and 4 bases, and a span of 10 bases separates them. Points the paper makes about the study in general: A CD8+ phenotype was shown by the disease-linked clones, which were found at relatively low frequencies in peripheral blood. Significant enrichment of the disease-linked clones was reported in matched synovial fluid samples from ankylosing spondylitis patients. Some motif variants had previously been reported in the synovial fluid and blood of reactive arthritis patients, which suggests shared mechanisms of disease initiation. Blood from ankylosing spondylitis patients appeared to be characterized by a TCR beta motif composed of under ten highly homologous amino acid variants.

Regarding this clonotype: Its antigen target is currently unknown. There are no base qualities to consult, and no much larger clone falls within one base.

Sequencing relied on an Illumina HiSeq 2500. TCR beta libraries were prepared by quantitative 5'-RACE with molecular barcodes. The study's processing was this. Disease-linked TCR variants were identified with a new computational method built on a probabilistic model of VDJ rearrangement. TCRdb reprocessing: public reads trimmed at Q25 with fastp, clones called with MiXCR, in-frame beta chains kept. Here each entry gathers all rows of one CDR3 protein and keeps the most common genes and DNA. The V and J calls were determined by TCRdb, not by the authors. This sample lists roughly 400,000 distinct CDR3 sequences; about a fifth were detected once. About a sixth of the sample goes to the ten largest clones.

The rearrangement combines TRBV7-8 with TRBJ2-1, with a weak D call of TRBD1 (5 bases match). The receptor comes from a male donor with ankylosing spondylitis. Sequencing was carried out using blood, either unsorted or a sorted T cell fraction (not recorded which). The encoded CDR3 is CASSLALPGYNEQFF. The nucleotides are TGTGCCAGCAGCTTAGCCCTTCCAGGGTACAATGAGCAGTTCTTC.